This TCR beta chain was obtained from a study of blood T cells in healthy people across ages. Study summary: About one barcoded beta molecule per two T cells was the capture yield of template switching.

Alongside a J-beta primer mix, a sample-barcoded 5' primer served in a second PCR lasting roughly 6 to 12 cycles. MiXCR, run by TCRdb on the 5' RACE reads, gives a single entry per CDR3 protein. The table lists more than 700,000 distinct CDR3 sequences, 53% of them singletons, with about two fifths in the top ten. Trimming removed 5 bases from V and 3 bases from J, with 11 bases in between. This CDR3 contains 14 residues. CDR1 and CDR2 (germline): SGHTA, FQGNSA. Points from the study as a whole: The recorded TCR beta diversity per million T cells decreased in a roughly linear manner with age. Underestimates were what the diversity estimates from one million T cells were considered to be. Observed TCR beta diversity showed a strong correlation with the percentage of naive T cells as measured by flow cytometry.

With regard to this clonotype: Its antigen is still unknown.

The chain uses TRBV7-2 and TRBJ2-1; either TRBD1 or TRBD2 may supply D (5 bases each). The clonotype originates from an older man in good health. Material: blood. CDR3 protein: CASSVGRNYNEQFF. The CDR3 DNA reads as TGTGCCAGCAGCGTGGGACGAAACTACAATGAGCAGTTCTTC.